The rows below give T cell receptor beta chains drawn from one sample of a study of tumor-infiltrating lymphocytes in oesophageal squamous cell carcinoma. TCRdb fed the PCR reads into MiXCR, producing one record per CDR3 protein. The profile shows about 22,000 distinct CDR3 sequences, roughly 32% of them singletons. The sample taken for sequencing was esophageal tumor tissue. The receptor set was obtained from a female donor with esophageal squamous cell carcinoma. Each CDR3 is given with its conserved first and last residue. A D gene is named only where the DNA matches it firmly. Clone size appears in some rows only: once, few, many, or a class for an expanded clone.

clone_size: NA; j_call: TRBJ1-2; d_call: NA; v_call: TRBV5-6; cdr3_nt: TGTGCCAGCAGCCGAGGGTCCGGCTACACCTTC; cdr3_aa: CASSRGSGYTF
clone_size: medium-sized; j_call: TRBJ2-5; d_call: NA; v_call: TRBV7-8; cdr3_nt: TGTGCCAGCAGCCTAGAGGGGTGGGAGACCCAGTACTTC; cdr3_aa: CASSLEGWETQYF
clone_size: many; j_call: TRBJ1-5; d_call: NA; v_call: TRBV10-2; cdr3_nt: TGCGCCAGCAGTAGGGGGATTGGTCAGCCCCAGCATTTT; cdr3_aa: CASSRGIGQPQHF
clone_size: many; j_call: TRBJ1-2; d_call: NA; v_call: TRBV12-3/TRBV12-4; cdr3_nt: TGTGCCAGCAGCCCGCCCAGAGATTTGGGTGGCTACACCTTC; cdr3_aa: CASSPPRDLGGYTF
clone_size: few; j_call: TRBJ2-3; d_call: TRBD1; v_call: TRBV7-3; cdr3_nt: TGTGCCAGCAGCCTCGGACAGGTAGATACGCAGTATTTT; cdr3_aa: CASSLGQVDTQYF
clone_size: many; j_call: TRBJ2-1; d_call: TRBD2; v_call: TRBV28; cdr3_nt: TGTGCCAGCAGACCGAATAGCGGGAGGTGGGATGAGCAGTTCTTC; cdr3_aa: CASRPNSGRWDEQFF
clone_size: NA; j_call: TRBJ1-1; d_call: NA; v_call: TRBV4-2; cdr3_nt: TGTGCCAGCAGCCAAGAAGCCCCCGGGGGGGAAGCTTTCTTT; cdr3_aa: CASSQEAPGGEAFF
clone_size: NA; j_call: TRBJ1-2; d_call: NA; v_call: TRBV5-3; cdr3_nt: TGTGCCAGCAGCTTAGGCCTAGGGACTCGGACAGCTAACTATGGCTACACCTTC; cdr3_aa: CASSLGLGTRTANYGYTF
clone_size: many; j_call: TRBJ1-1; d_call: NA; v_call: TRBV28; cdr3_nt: TGTGCCAGCTCCTCTAACCGGGGCACTGAAGCTTTCTTT; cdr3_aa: CASSSNRGTEAFF
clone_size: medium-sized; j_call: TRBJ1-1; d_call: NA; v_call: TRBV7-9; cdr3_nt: TGTGCCAGCAGCTTAAGCCGAGGAAACACTGAAGCTTTCTTT; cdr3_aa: CASSLSRGNTEAFF
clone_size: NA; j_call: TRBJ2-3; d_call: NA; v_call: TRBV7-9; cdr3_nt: TGTGCCAGCAGCTTAAACGGGGCTTTCGTCGGAGATACGCAGTATTTT; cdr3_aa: CASSLNGAFVGDTQYF
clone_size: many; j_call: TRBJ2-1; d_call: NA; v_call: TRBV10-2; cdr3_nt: TGCGCCAGCAGTGAATATGGAGGGTGGGGTTTCAATGAGCAGTTCTTC; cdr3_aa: CASSEYGGWGFNEQFF
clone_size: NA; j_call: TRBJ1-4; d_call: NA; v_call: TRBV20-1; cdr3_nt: TGCAGTGCTAGAGGACAGTTAAATAGTGGGCTGAATCAATATAATGAAAAACTGTTTTTT; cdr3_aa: CSARGQLNSGLNQYNEKLFF
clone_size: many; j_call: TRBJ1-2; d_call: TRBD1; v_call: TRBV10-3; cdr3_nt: TGTGCCATCAGTGCAGGGGGGTATGGCTACACCTTC; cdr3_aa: CAISAGGYGYTF
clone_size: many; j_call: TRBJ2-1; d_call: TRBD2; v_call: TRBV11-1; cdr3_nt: TGTGCCAGCAGCTCGGGACTAGCGGGAGCCTACAATGAGCAGTTCTTC; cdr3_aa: CASSSGLAGAYNEQFF
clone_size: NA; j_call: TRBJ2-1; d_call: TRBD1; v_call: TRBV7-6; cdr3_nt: TGTGCCAGCAGCTTTGGGACAGCCCGCCGGGAGCAGTTCTTC; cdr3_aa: CASSFGTARREQFF
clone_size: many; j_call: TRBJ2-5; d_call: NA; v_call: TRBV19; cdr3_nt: TGTGCCAGTAGTATAGATGGACTGGGGGAGACCCAGTACTTC; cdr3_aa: CASSIDGLGETQYF
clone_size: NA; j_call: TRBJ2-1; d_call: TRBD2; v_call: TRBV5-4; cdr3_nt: TGTGCCAGCAGCTTGGATAGACTAGCGGGACAGTTCTTC; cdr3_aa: CASSLDRLAGQFF
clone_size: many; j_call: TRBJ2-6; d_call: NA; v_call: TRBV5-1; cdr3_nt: TGCGCCAGCTCACCTTCCATTGGGGCCAACGTCCTGACTTTC; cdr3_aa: CASSPSIGANVLTF
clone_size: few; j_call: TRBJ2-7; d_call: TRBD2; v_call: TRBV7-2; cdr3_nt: TGTGCCAGCAGCCCCAAGGGCGGGAGGTTCTCCGAGCAGTACTTC; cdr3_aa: CASSPKGGRFSEQYF
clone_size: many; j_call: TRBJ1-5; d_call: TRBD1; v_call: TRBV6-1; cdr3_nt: TGTGCCAGCAGTGCCGGGACAGGGCACTATAGCAATCAGCCCCAGCATTTT; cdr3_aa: CASSAGTGHYSNQPQHF
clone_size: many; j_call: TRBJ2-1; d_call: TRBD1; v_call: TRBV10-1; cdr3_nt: TGCGCCAGCAGTGATCAGGGACAGGGTAACAATGAGCAGTTCTTC; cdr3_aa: CASSDQGQGNNEQFF
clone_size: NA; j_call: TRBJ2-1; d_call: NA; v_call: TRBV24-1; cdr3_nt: TGTGCCACCAGTGATTTGTTATTGGATGAGCAGTTCTTC; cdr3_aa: CATSDLLLDEQFF
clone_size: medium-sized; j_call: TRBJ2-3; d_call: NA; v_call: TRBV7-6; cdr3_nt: TGTGCCAGCAGCTCCCCTCGAGGCGGGGCTTCCGATACGCAGTATTTT; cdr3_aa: CASSSPRGGASDTQYF
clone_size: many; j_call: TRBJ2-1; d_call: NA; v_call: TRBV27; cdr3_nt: TGTGCCAGCAGTTTGTCTCCCTCCCAACTCGGCAATGAGCAGTTCTTC; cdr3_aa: CASSLSPSQLGNEQFF
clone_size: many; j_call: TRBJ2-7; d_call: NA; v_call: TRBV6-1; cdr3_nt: TGTGCCAGCAGTGAAGGGAACAGCTTTACCCAGTACTTC; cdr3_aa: CASSEGNSFTQYF
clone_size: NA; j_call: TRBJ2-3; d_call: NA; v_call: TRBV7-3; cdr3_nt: TGTGCCAGCAGCTTGGCGGGACCCACAGATACGCAGTATTTT; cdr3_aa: CASSLAGPTDTQYF
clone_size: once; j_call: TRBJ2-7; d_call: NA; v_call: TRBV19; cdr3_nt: TGTGCCAGTAGACGGAGCGGTTCCTACGAGCAGTACTTC; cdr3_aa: CASRRSGSYEQYF
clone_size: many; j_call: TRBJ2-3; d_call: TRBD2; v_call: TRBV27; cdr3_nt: TGTGCCAGCAGTCTGCTAGCGGGAGGGGGCACAGATACGCAGTATTTT; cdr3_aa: CASSLLAGGGTDTQYF
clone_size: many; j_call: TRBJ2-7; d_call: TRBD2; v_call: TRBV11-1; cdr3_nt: TGTGCCAGCAGATTAAGAGCTAGCGGGCCTCCCTACGAGCAGTACTTC; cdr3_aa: CASRLRASGPPYEQYF
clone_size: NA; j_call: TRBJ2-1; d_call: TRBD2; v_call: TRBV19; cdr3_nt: TGTGCCAGTAGTATTAGGGCGGGAGGAGGTTACAATGAGCAGTTCTTC; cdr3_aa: CASSIRAGGGYNEQFF
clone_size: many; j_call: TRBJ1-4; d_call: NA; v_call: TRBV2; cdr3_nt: TGTGCCAGCAAGGAAACCTTGACAGGTGGAAATGAAAAACTGTTTTTT; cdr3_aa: CASKETLTGGNEKLFF
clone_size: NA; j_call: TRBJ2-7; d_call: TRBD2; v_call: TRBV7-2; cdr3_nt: TGTGCCAGCAGCCCCGAACATAGCGGGCACTACGAGCAGTACTTC; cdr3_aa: CASSPEHSGHYEQYF
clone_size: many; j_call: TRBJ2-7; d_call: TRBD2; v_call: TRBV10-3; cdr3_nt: TGTGCCATCAGTGGGTCGACTAGCGGGATCTACGAGCAGTACTTC; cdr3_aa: CAISGSTSGIYEQYF
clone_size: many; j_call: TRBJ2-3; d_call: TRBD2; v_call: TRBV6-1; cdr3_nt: TGTGCCAGCAGTCAGGGACTAGCGGGGGGGGGGGATACGCAGTATTTT; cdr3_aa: CASSQGLAGGGDTQYF
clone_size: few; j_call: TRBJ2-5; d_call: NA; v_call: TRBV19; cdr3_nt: TGTGCCAGTAGTATAGGGGTGGGGGAAGAGACCCAGTACTTC; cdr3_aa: CASSIGVGEETQYF
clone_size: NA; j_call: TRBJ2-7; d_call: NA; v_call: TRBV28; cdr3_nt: TGTGCCAGCAGGATTCCGGGCTCACGATACGAGCAGTACTTC; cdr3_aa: CASRIPGSRYEQYF
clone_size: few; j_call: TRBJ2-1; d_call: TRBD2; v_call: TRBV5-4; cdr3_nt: TGTGCCAGCAGCTTGTCACTAGCGGGAAAGGGCGAGCAGTTCTTC; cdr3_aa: CASSLSLAGKGEQFF
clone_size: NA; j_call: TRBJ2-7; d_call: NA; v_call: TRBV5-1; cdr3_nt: TGCGCCAGCAGCTTGGACTACCAACGCGAGCAGTACTTC; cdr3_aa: CASSLDYQREQYF
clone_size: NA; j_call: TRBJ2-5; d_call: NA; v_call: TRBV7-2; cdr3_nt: TGTGCCAGCAGCTTTTTTGGGGAAGAGACCCAGTACTTC; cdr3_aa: CASSFFGEETQYF
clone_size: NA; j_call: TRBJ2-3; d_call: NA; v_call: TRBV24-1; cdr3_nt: TGTGCCACGGGTACGGAAGGTACGCAGTATTTT; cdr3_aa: CATGTEGTQYF
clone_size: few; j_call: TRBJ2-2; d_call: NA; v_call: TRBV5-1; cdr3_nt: TGCGCCAGCAGCGGCACCATATCGGTCACCGGGGAGCTGTTTTTT; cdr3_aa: CASSGTISVTGELFF
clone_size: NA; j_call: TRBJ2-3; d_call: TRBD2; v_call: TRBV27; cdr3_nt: TGTGCCAGCAGTTCCCGACTAGCGGGGGGCACAGATACGCAGTATTTT; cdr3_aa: CASSSRLAGGTDTQYF
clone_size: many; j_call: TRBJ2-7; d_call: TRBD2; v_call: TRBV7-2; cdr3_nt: TGTGCCAGCAGCTTACGTGCCCTCGGGGGGGCGAACTCCGGGTCCTACGAGCAGTACTTC; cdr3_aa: CASSLRALGGANSGSYEQYF
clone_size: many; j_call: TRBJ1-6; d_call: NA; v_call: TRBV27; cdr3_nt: TGTGCCAGCAGAATCCGGGACGACAATTCACCCCTCCACTTT; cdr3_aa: CASRIRDDNSPLHF
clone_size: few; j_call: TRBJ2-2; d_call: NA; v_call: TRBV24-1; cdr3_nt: TGTGCCACCAGTGATTTCAGGGAGAACACCGGGGAGCTGTTTTTT; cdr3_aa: CATSDFRENTGELFF
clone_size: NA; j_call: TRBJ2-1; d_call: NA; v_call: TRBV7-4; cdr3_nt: TGTGCCAGCAGCCCTGAAACAGATACGCAGTTCTTC; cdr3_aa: CASSPETDTQFF
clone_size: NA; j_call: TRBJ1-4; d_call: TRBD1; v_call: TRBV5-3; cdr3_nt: TGTGCCAGCAGCCCGGGACAGGGGGCGAGGAGTAGCGAAAAACTGTTTTTT; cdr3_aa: CASSPGQGARSSEKLFF
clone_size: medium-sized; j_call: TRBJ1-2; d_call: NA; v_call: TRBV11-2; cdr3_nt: TGTGCCAGCAACCCCGAGCCCCCAGTGACGGGCTACACCTTC; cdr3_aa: CASNPEPPVTGYTF
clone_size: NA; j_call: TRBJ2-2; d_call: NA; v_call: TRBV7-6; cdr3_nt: TGTGCCAGCAGCCGAGAGAGTTGGGGCACCGGGGAGCTGTTTTTT; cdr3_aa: CASSRESWGTGELFF
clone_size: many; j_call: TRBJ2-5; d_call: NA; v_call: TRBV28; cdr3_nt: TGTGCCAGCAGTATACAGGGAGAGTTGGGGGAGCAGTACTTC; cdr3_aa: CASSIQGELGEQYF
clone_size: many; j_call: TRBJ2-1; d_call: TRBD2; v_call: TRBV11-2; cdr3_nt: TGTGCCAGCAGCATCAGACTAGCGGGAGGGTACAATGAGCAGTTCTTC; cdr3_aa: CASSIRLAGGYNEQFF
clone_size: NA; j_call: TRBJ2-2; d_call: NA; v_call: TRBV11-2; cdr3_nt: TGTGCCAGCAGATACTTAATGAACACCGGGGAGCTGTTTTTT; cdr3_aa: CASRYLMNTGELFF
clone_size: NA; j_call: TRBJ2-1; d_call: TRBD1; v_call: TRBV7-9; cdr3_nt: TGTGCCAGCAGCTTAGGCGCGGCAGGGGGCACAGATACGCAGTTCTTC; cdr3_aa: CASSLGAAGGTDTQFF
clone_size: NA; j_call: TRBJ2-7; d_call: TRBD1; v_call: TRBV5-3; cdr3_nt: TGTGCCAGCAGCTTGGAAATGTGGGACAGTTCCTACGAGCAGTACTTC; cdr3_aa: CASSLEMWDSSYEQYF
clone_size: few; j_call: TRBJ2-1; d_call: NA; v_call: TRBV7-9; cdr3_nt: TGTGCCAGCAGCTTTAGCGGCCGCTCCTACAATGAGCAGTTCTTC; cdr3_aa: CASSFSGRSYNEQFF
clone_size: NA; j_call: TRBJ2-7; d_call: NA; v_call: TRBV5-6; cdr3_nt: TGTGCCAGCAGCTCGTTGACTCGGTGGGGCTCCTACGAGCAGTACTTC; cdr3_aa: CASSSLTRWGSYEQYF
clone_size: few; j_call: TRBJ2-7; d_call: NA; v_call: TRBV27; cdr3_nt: TGTGCCAGCAGTTTCTCCACGCAGCGGGAGCAGTACTTC; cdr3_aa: CASSFSTQREQYF
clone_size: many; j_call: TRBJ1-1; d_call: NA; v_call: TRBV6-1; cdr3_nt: TGTGCCAGCAGTGAACTGCAGAGGGCTTTCTTT; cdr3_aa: CASSELQRAFF
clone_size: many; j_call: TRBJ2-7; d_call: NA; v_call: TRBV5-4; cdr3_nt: TGTGCCAGCAGCTTTTCCGTCCGGTCCTACGAGCAGTACTTC; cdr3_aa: CASSFSVRSYEQYF